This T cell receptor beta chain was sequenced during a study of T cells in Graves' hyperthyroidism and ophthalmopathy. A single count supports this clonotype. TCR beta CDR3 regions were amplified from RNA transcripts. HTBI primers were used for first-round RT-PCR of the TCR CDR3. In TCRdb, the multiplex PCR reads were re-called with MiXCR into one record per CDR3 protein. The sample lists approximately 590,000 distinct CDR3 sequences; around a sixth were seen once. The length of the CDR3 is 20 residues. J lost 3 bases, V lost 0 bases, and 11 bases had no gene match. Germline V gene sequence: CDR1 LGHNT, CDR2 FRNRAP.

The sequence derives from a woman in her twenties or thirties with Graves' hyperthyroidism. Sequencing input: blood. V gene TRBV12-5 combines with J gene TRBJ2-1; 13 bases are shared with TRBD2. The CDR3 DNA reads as TGTGCTAGTGGTTTGGTCCAAGGACTAGCGGGAGCTCCCCTCTACAATGAGCAGTTCTTC. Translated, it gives CASGLVQGLAGAPLYNEQFF.